This T cell receptor (beta chain) appears in the sequencing data of a study of cytomegalovirus exposure and HLA in healthy donors. For the study at large: The early release's HLA-typed donors yielded roughly 85 million unique TCRs. Across almost 400 genotyped donors, approximately 80% landed in the Caucasian-associated ancestry cluster. Study observations and caveats: CMV serostatus was the sole immune exposure data available. A later analysis linked a missense variant in DCLRE1C to the trimming of TCR beta V and J genes.

Germline loops: CDR1 MNHEY, CDR2 SMNVEV (reference sequence). Between the trimmed V and J ends, which lost 1 base and 7 bases, there was a span of 8 bases. CDR3 length: 14 amino acids. The PCR had 60 Vbeta and 13 Jbeta primers. Libraries were prepared by immunoSEQ multiplex PCR; TCRdb keeps only in-frame clonotypes and omits some of them. This table lists more than 100,000 clones. As concerns this clone: Its antigen is as yet unknown.

This chain links TRBV27 with TRBJ1-6, with a tentative D call TRBD1 (5 bases). This receptor was identified in a man between 35 and 55 years old in good health and CMV-seronegative. Source material: PBMCs. CDR3 coding DNA: TGTGCCAGCAGTTTATACCCAGGGAATTCACCCCTCCACTTT. Translating it yields CASSLYPGNSPLHF.